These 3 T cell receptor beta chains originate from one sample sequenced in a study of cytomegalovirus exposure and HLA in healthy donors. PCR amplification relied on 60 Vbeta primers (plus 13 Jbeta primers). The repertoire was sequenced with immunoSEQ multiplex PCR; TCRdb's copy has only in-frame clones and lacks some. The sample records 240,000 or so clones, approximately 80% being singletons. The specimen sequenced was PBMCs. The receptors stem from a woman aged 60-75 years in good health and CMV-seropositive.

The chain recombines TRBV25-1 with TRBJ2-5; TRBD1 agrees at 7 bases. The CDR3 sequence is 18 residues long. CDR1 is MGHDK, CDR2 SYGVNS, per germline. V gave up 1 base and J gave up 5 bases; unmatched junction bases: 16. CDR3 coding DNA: TGTGCCAGCAGTGAATGGGTTTGGGGGACAGATGACTTGGAGACCCAGTACTTC. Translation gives CASSEWVWGTDDLETQYF.

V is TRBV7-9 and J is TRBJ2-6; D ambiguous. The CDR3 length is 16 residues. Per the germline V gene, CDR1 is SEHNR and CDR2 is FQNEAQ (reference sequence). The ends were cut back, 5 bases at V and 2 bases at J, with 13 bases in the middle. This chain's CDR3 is CASSPQLSPGANVLTF. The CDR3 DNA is TGTGCCAGCAGCCCACAGCTCAGTCCTGGGGCCAACGTCCTGACTTTC.

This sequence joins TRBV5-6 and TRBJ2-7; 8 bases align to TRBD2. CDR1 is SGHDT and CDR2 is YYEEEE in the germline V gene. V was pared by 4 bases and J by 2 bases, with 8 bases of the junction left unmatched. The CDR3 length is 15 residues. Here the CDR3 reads CASSPGGVPAYEQYF. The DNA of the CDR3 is TGTGCCAGCAGCCCCGGGGGGGTACCAGCCTACGAGCAGTACTTC.